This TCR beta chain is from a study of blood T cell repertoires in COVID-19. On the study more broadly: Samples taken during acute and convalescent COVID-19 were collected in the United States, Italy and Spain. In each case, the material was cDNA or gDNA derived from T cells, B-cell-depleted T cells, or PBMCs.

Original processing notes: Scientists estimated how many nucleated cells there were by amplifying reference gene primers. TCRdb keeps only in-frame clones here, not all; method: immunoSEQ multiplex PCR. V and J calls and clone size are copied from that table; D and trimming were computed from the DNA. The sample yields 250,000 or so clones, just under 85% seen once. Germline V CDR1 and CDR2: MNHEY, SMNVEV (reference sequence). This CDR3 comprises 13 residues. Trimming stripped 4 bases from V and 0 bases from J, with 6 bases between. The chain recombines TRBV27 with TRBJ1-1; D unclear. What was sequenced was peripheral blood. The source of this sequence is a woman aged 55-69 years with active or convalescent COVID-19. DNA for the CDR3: TGTGCCAGCAGTTCACAGCTGAACACTGAAGCTTTCTTT. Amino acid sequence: CASSSQLNTEAFF.